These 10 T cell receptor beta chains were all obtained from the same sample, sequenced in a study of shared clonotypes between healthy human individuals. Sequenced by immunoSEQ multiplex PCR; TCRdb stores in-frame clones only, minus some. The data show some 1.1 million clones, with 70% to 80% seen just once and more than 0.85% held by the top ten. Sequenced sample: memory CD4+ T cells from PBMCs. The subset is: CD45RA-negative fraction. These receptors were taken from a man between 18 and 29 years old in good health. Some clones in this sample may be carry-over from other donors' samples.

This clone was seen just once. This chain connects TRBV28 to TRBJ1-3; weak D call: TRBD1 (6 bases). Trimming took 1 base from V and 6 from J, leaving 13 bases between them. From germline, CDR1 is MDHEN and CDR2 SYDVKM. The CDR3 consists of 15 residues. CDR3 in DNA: TGTGCCAGCAGTTTATCGACAGGAGGGGAAAACACCATATATTTT. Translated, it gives CASSLSTGGENTIYF.

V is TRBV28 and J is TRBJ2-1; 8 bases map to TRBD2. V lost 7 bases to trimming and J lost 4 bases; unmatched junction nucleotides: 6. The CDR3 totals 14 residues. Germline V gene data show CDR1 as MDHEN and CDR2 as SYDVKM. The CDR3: CASNTGLDYNEQFF. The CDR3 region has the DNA TGTGCCAGCAACACGGGACTAGATTACAATGAGCAGTTCTTC.

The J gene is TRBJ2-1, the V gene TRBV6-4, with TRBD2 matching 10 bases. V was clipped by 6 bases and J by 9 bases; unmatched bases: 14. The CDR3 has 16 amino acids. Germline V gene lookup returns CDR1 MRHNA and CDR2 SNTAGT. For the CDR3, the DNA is TGTGCCAGCAGCCCTGCCCTACTAGCGGGAAGGTCTGAGCAGTTCTTC. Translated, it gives CASSPALLAGRSEQFF.

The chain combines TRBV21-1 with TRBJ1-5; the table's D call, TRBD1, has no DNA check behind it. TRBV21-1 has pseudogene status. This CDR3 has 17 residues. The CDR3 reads CASSRRDRIYSNQPQHF. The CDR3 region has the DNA TGTGCCAGCAGCCGACGAGACAGAATCTATAGCAATCAGCCCCAGCATTTT.

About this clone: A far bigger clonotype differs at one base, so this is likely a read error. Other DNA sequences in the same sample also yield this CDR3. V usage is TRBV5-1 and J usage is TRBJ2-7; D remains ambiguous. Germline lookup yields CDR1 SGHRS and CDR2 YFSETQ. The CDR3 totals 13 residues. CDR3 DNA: TGCGCCAGTTCGGCGGAGATCTCCTACGAGCAGTACTTT. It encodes CASSAEISYEQYF.

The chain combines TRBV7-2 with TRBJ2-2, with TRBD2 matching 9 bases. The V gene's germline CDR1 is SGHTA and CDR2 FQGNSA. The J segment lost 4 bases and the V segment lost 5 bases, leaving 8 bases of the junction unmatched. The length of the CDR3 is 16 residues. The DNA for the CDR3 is TGTGCCAGCAGCCCGAGAGCACTAGCGGGCACCGGGGAGCTGTTTTTT. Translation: CASSPRALAGTGELFF.

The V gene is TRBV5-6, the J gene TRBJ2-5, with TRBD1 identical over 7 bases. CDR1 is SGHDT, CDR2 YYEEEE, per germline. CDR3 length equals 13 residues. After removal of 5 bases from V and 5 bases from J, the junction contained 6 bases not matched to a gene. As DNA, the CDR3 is TGTGCCAGCAGTTTAGACAGGGCTGAGACCCAGTACTTC. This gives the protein CASSLDRAETQYF.

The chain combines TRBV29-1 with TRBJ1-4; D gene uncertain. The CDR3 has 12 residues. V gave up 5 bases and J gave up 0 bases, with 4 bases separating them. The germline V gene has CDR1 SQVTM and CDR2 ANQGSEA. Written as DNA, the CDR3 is TGCAGCGTTCAAGCAACTAATGAAAAACTGTTTTTT. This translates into CSVQATNEKLFF.

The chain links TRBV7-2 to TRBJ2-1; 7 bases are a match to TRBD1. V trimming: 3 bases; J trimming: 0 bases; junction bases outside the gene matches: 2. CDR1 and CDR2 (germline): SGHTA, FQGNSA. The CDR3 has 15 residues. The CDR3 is CASSLGDSSYNEQFF. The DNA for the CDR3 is TGTGCCAGCAGCTTGGGGGACAGCTCCTACAATGAGCAGTTCTTC.

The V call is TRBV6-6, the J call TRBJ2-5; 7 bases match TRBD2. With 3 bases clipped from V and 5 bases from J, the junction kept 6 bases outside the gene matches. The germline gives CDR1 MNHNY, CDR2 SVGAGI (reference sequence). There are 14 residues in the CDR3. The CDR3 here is CASSYRGRGETQYF. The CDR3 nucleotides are TGTGCCAGCAGTTATCGCGGGAGAGGGGAGACCCAGTACTTC.